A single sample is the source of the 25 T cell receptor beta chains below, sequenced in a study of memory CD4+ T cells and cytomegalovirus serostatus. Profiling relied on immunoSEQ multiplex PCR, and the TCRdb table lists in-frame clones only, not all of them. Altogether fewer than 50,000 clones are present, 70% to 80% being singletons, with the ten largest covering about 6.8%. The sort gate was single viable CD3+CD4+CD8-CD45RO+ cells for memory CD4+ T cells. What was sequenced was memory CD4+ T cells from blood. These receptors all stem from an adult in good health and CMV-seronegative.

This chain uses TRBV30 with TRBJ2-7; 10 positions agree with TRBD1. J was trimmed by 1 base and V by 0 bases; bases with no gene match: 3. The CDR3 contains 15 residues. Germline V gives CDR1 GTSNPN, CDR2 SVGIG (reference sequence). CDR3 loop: CAWSVWDRGSYEQYF. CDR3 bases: TGTGCCTGGAGTGTCTGGGACAGGGGTTCCTACGAGCAGTACTTC.

The CDR3 loop is CASSRPGLGSYNEQFF. The CDR3 bases are TGTGCCAGCAGCCGCCCGGGATTGGGGTCCTACAATGAGCAGTTCTTC. The rearrangement links TRBV5-4 to TRBJ2-1; perhaps TRBD2 as D (5 bases). This CDR3 comprises 16 residues. Germline CDR1 SGHNT, CDR2 YYREEE (reference sequence). The V gene lost 4 bases and the J gene lost 1 base, with 15 bases spanning the gap.

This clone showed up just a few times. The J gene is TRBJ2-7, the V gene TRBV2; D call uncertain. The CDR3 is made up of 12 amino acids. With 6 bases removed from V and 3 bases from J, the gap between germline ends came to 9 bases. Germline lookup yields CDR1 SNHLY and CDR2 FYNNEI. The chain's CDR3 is CASSYTDYEQYF. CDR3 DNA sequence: TGTGCCAGCAGCTACACAGACTACGAGCAGTACTTC.

CDR3 bases: TGTGCCAGCAGCCCTAGCGGATTTAGCTCCTACAATGAGCAGTTCTTC. Translation: CASSPSGFSSYNEQFF. This chain connects TRBV7-2 to TRBJ2-1, with 7 bases matching TRBD2. V was pared by 5 bases and J by 0 bases, with 7 bases of the junction left unmatched. The CDR3 is 16 amino acids. CDR1 and CDR2 (germline): SGHTA, FQGNSA.

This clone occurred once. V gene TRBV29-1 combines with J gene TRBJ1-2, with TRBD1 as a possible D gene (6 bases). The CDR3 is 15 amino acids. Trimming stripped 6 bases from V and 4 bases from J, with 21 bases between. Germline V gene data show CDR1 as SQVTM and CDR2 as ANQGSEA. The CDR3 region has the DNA TGCAGCGTACTGGCGAGACATGGGGGCGCCTATGGCTACACCTTC. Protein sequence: CSVLARHGGAYGYTF.

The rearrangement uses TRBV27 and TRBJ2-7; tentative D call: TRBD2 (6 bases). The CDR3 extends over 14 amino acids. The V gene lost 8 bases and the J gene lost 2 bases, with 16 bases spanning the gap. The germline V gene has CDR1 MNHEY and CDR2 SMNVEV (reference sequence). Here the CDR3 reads CASGSGVPPYEQYF. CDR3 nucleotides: TGTGCCAGCGGATCGGGGGTACCTCCCTACGAGCAGTACTTC.

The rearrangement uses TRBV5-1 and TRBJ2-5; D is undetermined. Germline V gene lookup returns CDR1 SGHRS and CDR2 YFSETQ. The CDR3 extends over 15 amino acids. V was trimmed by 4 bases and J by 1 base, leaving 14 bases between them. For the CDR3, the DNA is TGCGCCAGCAGCCAAATGGGAAACAGCCAAGAGACCCAGTACTTC. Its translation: CASSQMGNSQETQYF. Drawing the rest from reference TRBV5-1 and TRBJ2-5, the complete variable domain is KAGVTQTPRYLIKTRGQQVTLSCSPISGHRSVSWYQQTPGQGLQFLFEYFSETQRNKGNFPGRFSGRQFSNSRSEMNVSTLELGDSALYLCASSQMGNSQETQYFGPGTRLLVL.

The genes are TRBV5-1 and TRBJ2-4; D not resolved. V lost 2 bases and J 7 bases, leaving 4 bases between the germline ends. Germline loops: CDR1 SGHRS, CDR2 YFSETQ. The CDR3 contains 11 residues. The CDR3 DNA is TGCGCCAGCAGCTTTGAGAACATTCAGTACTTC. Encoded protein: CASSFENIQYF.

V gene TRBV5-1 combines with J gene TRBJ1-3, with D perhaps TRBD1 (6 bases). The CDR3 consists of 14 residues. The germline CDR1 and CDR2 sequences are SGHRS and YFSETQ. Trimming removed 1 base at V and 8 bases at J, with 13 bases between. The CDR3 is CASSLTGTSDTIYF. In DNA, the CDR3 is TGCGCCAGCAGCTTGACAGGGACTTCGGACACCATATATTTT.

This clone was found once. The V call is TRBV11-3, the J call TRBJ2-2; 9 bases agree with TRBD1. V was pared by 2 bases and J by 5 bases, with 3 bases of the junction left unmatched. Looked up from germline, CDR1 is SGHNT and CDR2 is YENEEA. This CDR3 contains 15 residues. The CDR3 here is CASSLSGTGTGELFF. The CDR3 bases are TGTGCCAGCAGCTTATCAGGGACAGGGACCGGGGAGCTGTTTTTT.

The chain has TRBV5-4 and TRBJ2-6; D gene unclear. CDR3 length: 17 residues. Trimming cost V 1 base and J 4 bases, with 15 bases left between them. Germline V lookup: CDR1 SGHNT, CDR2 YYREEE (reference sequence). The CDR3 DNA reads TGTGCCAGCAGCTTGATATCCGGGTGGGTCGGGGCCAACGTCCTGACTTTC. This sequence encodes CASSLISGWVGANVLTF.

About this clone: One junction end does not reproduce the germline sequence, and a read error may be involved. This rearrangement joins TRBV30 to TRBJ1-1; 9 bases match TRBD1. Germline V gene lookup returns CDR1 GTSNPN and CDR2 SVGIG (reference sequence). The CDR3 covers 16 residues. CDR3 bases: TGTGCCTGGAGTGTACTGCCGGGACAGGGAAGGACTGGAGCTTTCTTT. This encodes CAWSVLPGQGRTGAFF.

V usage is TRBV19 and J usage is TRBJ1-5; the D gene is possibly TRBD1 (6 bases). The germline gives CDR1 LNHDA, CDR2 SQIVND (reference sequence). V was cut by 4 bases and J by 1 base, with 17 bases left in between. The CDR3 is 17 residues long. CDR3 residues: CASSNEGGGRSNQPQHF. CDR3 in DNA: TGTGCCAGTAGTAATGAGGGGGGTGGGAGAAGCAATCAGCCCCAGCATTTT.

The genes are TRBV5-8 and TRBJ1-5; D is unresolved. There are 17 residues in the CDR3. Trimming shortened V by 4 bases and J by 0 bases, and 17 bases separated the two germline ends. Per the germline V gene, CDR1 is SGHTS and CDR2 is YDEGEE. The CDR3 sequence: CASSRSPGSYSNQPQHF. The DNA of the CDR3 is TGTGCCAGCAGCCGGAGCCCAGGATCCTATAGCAATCAGCCCCAGCATTTT.

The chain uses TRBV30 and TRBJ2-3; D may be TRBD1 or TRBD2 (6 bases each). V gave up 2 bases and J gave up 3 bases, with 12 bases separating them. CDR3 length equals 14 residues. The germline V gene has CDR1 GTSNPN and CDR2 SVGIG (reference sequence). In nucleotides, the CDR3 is TGTGCCTGGAGTTGGGGGGCAGGTACAGATACGCAGTATTTT. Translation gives CAWSWGAGTDTQYF.

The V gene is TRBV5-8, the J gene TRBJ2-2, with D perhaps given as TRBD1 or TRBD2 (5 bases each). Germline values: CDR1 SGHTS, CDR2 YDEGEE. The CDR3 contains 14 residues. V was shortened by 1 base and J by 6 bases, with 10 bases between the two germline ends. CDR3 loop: CASSLSRGPGELFF. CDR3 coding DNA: TGTGCCAGCAGCTTGTCGAGGGGCCCCGGGGAGCTGTTTTTT.

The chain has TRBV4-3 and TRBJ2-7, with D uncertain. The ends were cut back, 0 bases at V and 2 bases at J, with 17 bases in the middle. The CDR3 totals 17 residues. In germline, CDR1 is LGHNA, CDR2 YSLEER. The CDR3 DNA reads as TGCGCCAGCAGCCAAGAGTCAGCAGCCAGTTCCCCCTACGAGCAGTACTTC. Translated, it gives CASSQESAASSPYEQYF.

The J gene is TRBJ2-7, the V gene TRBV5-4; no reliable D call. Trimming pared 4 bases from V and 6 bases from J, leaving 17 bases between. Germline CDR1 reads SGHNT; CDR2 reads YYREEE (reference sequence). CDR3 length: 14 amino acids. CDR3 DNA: TGTGCCAGCAGCCCCCGTTTAGGGCAAGCCGAGCAGTACTTC. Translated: CASSPRLGQAEQYF.

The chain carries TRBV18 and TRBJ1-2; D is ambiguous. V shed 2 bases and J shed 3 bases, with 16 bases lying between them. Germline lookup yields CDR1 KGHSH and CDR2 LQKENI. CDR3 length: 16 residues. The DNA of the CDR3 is TGTGCCAGCTCACCAGAGGCAGTCACCCTCCACTATGGCTACACCTTC. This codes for CASSPEAVTLHYGYTF.

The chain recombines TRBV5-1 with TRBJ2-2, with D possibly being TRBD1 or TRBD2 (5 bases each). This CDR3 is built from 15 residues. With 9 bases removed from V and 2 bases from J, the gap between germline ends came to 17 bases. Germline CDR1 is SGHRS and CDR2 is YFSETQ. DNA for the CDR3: TGCGCCACCACGGGAAGGGGAGTCAACACCGGGGAGCTGTTTTTT. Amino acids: CATTGRGVNTGELFF.

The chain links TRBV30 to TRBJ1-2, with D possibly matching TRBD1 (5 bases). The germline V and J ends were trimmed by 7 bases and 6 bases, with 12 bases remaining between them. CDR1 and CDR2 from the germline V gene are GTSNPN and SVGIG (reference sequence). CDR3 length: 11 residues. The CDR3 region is CASQRGDGYTF. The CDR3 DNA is TGTGCCTCCCAGCGAGGGGATGGCTACACCTTC.

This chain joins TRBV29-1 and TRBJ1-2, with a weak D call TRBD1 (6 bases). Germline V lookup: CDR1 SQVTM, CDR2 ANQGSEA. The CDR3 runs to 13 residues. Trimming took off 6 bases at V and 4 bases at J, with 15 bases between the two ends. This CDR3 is CSVATGISYGYTF. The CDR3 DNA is TGCAGCGTGGCCACAGGGATAAGCTATGGCTACACCTTC.

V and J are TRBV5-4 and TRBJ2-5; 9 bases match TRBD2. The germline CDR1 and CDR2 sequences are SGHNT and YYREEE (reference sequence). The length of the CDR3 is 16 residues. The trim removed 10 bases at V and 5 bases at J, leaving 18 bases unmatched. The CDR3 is CAGRHGTSQDGETQYF. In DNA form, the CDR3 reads TGTGCCGGACGACACGGGACTAGCCAGGATGGGGAGACCCAGTACTTC.

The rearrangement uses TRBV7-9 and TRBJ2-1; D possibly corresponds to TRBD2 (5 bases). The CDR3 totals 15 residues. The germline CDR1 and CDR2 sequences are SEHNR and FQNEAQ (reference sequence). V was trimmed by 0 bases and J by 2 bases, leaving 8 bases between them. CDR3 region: CASSLARRAYNEQFF. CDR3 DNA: TGTGCCAGCAGCTTAGCGCGGCGGGCCTACAATGAGCAGTTCTTC.

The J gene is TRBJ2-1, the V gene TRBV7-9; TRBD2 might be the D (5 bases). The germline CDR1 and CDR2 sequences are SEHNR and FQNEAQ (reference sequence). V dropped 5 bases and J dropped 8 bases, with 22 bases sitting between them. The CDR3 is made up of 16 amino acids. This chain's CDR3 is CASSLPPGKRRDEQFF. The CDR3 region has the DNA TGTGCCAGCAGCCTCCCTCCGGGGAAGCGTCGGGATGAGCAGTTCTTC. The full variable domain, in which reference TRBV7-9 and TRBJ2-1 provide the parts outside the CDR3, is DTGVSQNPRHKITKRGQNVTFRCDPISEHNRLYWYRQTLGQGPEFLTYFQNEAQLEKSRLLSDRFSAERPKGSFSTLEIQRTEQGDSAMYLCASSLPPGKRRDEQFFGPGTRLTVL.